This section outlines one T cell receptor beta chain sequence together with its context. This specimen belongs to a study of T cell repertoires in cytomegalovirus infection. J lost 1 base, V lost 8 bases, and 13 bases had no gene match. The CDR3 has 17 residues. Per the germline V gene, CDR1 is MNHEY and CDR2 is SVGAGI. In TCRdb, the reads were re-called with MiXCR into one record per CDR3 protein. The profile shows approximately 320,000 distinct CDR3 sequences, roughly 9.5% of them singletons. The specimen sequenced was PBMCs. The genes are TRBV6-5 and TRBJ2-2, with TRBD2 matching over 7 bases. The TCR comes from a human donor in good health (CMV status not recorded). Some clones in this sample may be carry-over from other donors' samples. CDR3 coding DNA: TGTGCCAGCCCTTACCCTTTGCTAGCGGTGAACACCGGGGAGCTGTTTTTT. This translates into CASPYPLLAVNTGELFF.